This T cell receptor beta chain was recorded in a study of radiotherapy plus CTLA-4 blockade in lung cancer. Note on this clone: Its target is not known.

This table comes from immunoSEQ multiplex PCR, and its TCRdb copy is limited to in-frame clones, with some not included. The sample records more than 90,000 clones, roughly 86% being singletons. Focal radiation plus CTLA-4 blockade with ipilimumab was given to patients with chemo-refractory metastatic non-small-cell lung cancer. V lost 2 bases, J lost 4 bases, and 11 bases lay in between. CDR1 LNHDA and CDR2 SQIVND come from the germline V gene (reference sequence). This CDR3 spans 15 amino acids. Study outcomes and limitations: TCR clones of tumor origin grew in blood after radiotherapy plus ipilimumab.

The gene calls are TRBV19 and TRBJ2-2, with D perhaps given as TRBD1 or TRBD2 (6 bases each). The origin of this receptor is a human donor with non-small cell lung cancer that progressed on radiotherapy plus ipilimumab. Some clones in this sample may be carry-over from other donors' samples. This sample comprised peripheral blood, obtained from a patient treated with radiotherapy plus ipilimumab. The CDR3: CASSISGAGTGELFF. Here the CDR3 DNA reads TGTGCCAGTAGTATATCGGGGGCCGGCACCGGGGAGCTGTTTTTT. Together with reference TRBV19 and TRBJ2-2, the CDR3 gives the full variable domain: DGGITQSPKYLFRKEGQNVTLSCEQNLNHDAMYWYRQDPGQGLRLIYYSQIVNDFQKGDIAEGYSVSREKKESFPLTVTSAQKNPTAFYLCASSISGAGTGELFFGEGSRLTVL.